This TCR beta chain was found in a study of cytomegalovirus exposure and HLA in healthy donors. Notes on the study in general: High sensitivity and specificity were reportedly achieved when the classifier diagnosed cytomegalovirus status.

Losses at the gene ends were 3 bases for V and 3 bases for J; bases not matched to a gene: 5. The CDR3 contains 17 residues. Germline V gene sequence: CDR1 SGHRS, CDR2 YFSETQ. This clone was recorded only once. Its antigen is undetermined. PCR employed 60 Vbeta and 13 Jbeta primers. The repertoire was sequenced with immunoSEQ multiplex PCR; TCRdb's copy has only in-frame clones and lacks some. The sample comprises over 110,000 clones, more than 75% of which are singletons, and roughly 5.6% rests with the top ten. This receptor was identified in a middle-aged woman in good health and CMV-seropositive. The rearrangement joins TRBV5-1 to TRBJ2-3; 15 bases are a match to TRBD2. Sequencing was carried out using PBMCs. This CDR3 is CASSYRTSGRGTDTQYF. CDR3 nucleotides: TGCGCCAGCAGCTACAGGACTAGCGGGAGGGGGACAGATACGCAGTATTTT.